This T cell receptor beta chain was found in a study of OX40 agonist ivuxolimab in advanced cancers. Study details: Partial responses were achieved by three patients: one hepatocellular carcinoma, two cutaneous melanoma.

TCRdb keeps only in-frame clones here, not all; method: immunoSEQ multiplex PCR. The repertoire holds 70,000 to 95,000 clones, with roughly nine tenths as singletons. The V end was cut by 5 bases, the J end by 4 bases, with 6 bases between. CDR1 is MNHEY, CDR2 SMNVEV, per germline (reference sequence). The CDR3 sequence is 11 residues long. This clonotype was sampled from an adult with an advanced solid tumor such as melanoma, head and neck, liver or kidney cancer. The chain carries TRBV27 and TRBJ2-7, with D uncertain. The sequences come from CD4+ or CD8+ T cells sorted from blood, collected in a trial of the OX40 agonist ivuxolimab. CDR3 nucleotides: TGTGCCAGCAGTGGTACTTACGAGCAGTACTTC. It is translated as CASSGTYEQYF.